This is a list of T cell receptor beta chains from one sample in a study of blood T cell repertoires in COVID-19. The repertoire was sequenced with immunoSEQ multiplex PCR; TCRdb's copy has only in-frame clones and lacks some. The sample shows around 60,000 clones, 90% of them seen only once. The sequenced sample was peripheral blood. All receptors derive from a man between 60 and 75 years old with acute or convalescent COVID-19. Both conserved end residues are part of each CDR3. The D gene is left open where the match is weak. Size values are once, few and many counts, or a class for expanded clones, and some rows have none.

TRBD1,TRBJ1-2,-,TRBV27,CASSSLQGSDYGYTF,TGTGCCAGCAGTTCACTACAGGGGTCTGACTATGGCTACACCTTC
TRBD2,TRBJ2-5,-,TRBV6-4,CASSALTYSGGTKETQYF,TGTGCCAGCAGTGCCCTTACGTATTCCGGTGGGACTAAAGAGACCCAGTACTTC
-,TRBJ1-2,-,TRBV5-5,CASSLAGQNYGYTF,TGTGCCAGCAGCTTGGCCGGACAGAACTATGGCTACACCTTC
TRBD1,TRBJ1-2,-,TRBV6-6,CASSYRTGPLYGYTF,TGTGCCAGCAGTTATAGGACAGGACCCCTTTATGGCTACACCTTC
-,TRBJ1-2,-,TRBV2,CASSEEPGLTYGYTF,TGTGCCAGCAGTGAGGAGCCGGGACTGACTTATGGCTACACCTTC
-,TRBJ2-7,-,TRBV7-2,CASSLGTGSYEQYF,TGTGCCAGCAGCTTGGGAACGGGGTCCTACGAGCAGTACTTC
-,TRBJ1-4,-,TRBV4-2,CASSRIPGGEKLFF,TGTGCCAGCAGCCGAATACCAGGAGGTGAAAAACTGTTTTTT
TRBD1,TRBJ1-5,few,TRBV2,CASSVGQASNQPQHF,TGTGCCAGCAGTGTAGGACAGGCAAGCAATCAGCCCCAGCATTTT
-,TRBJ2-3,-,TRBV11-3,CASSLAFLEGEGTDTQYF,TGTGCCAGCAGCTTAGCCTTTTTAGAGGGGGAAGGCACAGATACGCAGTATTTT
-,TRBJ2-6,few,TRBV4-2,CASSQDPGAAGANVLTF,TGTGCCAGCAGCCAAGACCCAGGGGCTGCCGGGGCCAACGTCCTGACTTTC
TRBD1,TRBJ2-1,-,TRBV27,CASSVITGTGSNNEQFF,TGTGCCAGCAGCGTAATAACCGGGACAGGGTCAAACAATGAGCAGTTCTTC
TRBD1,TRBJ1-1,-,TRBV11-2,CASSRTTGSEAFF,TGTGCCAGCAGCCGTACGACAGGGTCTGAAGCTTTCTTT
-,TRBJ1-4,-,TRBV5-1,CASSPRENEKLFF,TGCGCCAGCAGCCCGAGGGAAAATGAAAAACTGTTTTTT
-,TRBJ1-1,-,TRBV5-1,CASSLAGLANTEAFF,TGCGCCAGCAGCTTGGCGGGACTGGCGAACACTGAAGCTTTCTTT
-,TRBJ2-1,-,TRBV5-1,CASSLGGLSYNEQFF,TGCGCCAGCAGCTTGGGGGGCCTCTCCTACAATGAGCAGTTCTTC
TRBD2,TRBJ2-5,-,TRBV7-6,CASSFTGGETQYF,TGTGCCAGCAGCTTCACGGGAGGAGAGACCCAGTACTTC
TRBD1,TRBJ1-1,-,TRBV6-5,CASSSDREAEAFF,TGTGCCAGCAGTTCGGACAGGGAAGCTGAAGCTTTCTTT
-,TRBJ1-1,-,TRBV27,CATQFGRGTEAFF,TGTGCCACTCAGTTTGGCCGGGGCACTGAAGCTTTCTTT
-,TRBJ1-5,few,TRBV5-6,CASSPQGRAQHF,TGTGCCAGCAGCCCACAGGGTAGGGCCCAGCATTTT
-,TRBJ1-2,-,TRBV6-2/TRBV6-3,CASSNRVSSGALYGYTF,TGTGCCAGCAGTAACCGTGTGTCTTCTGGGGCTCTCTATGGCTACACCTTC
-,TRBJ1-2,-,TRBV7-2,CASSLEDRVYGYTF,TGTGCCAGCAGCTTAGAGGACAGAGTCTATGGCTACACCTTC
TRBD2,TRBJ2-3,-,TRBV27,CASSPRSGGGTDTQYF,TGTGCCAGCAGTCCCCGTAGCGGGGGGGGCACAGATACGCAGTATTTT
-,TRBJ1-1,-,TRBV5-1,CASRMGREAFF,TGCGCCAGCCGGATGGGCCGTGAAGCTTTCTTT
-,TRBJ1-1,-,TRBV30,CAWSRGTEAFF,TGTGCCTGGAGTAGGGGGACTGAAGCTTTCTTT
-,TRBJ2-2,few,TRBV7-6,CASSPGTGNTGELFF,TGTGCCAGCAGCCCCGGAACAGGGAACACCGGGGAGCTGTTTTTT
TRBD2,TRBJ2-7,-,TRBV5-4,CASSFGLDGSYEQYF,TGTGCCAGCAGCTTCGGACTAGACGGTTCCTACGAGCAGTACTTC
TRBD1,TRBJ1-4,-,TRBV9,CASSEAGGNEKLFF,TGTGCCAGCAGCGAGGCAGGGGGTAATGAAAAACTGTTTTTT
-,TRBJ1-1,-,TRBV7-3,CASSLPTAGQRNTEAFF,TGTGCCAGCAGCTTACCCACGGCAGGGCAACGGAACACTGAAGCTTTCTTT
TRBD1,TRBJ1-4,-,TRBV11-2,CASSPRTGNEKLFF,TGTGCCAGCAGCCCCCGGACAGGCAATGAAAAACTGTTTTTT
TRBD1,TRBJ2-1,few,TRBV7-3,CASSLGQGGYNEQFF,TGTGCCAGCAGCTTGGGACAGGGGGGATACAATGAGCAGTTCTTC
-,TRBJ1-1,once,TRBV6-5,CASSYNLPGGTEAFF,TGTGCCAGCAGTTACAACCTTCCGGGGGGCACTGAAGCTTTCTTT
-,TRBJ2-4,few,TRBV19,CASSIRPGEADIQYF,TGTGCCAGTAGTATCCGCCCGGGGGAAGCTGACATTCAGTACTTC
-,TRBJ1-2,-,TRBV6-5,CASSYRTSGERYGYTF,TGTGCCAGCAGTTACCGGACCTCGGGGGAACGCTATGGCTACACCTTC
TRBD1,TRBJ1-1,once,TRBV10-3,CAISEGTGMNTEAFF,TGTGCCATCAGTGAGGGGACAGGCATGAACACTGAAGCTTTCTTT